Below are 20 T cell receptor beta chains sequenced from a single sample in a study of cytomegalovirus exposure and HLA in healthy donors. PCR employed 60 Vbeta and 13 Jbeta primers. Profiling relied on immunoSEQ multiplex PCR, and the TCRdb table lists in-frame clones only, not all of them. The repertoire holds 150,000 or so clones, with about 75% as singletons. The sample comprised PBMCs. Receptors originate from a woman in her forties in good health and CMV-seropositive.

This chain links TRBV5-1 with TRBJ2-1; D gene ambiguous. V was clipped by 8 bases and J by 2 bases, with 14 bases between them. This CDR3 has 14 amino acids. Germline CDR1 is SGHRS and CDR2 is YFSETQ. The CDR3 is CASRAAETYNEQFF. The CDR3 nucleotides are TGCGCCAGTAGAGCTGCGGAGACCTACAATGAGCAGTTCTTC.

The chain carries TRBV6-5 and TRBJ1-1, with D hard to call. CDR3 length: 12 residues. V lost 6 bases and J 6 bases, leaving 11 bases between the germline ends. CDR1 and CDR2 (germline): MNHEY, SVGAGI. The CDR3 spells CASRSRDPEAFF. CDR3 bases: TGTGCCAGCAGATCCCGCGATCCTGAAGCTTTCTTT.

This chain connects TRBV5-6 to TRBJ2-7; D not resolved. The length of the CDR3 is 14 residues. Trimming stripped 1 base from V and 2 bases from J, with 10 bases between. Germline values: CDR1 SGHDT, CDR2 YYEEEE. The CDR3 DNA reads as TGTGCCAGCAGCTTGAGATCGAGTCCCTACGAGCAGTACTTC. Encoded protein: CASSLRSSPYEQYF.

V gene TRBV5-1 combines with J gene TRBJ2-5, with a possible D match to TRBD2 (5 bases). With 0 bases removed from V and 1 base from J, the gap between germline ends came to 13 bases. This CDR3 contains 16 residues. Germline assignment: CDR1 SGHRS and CDR2 YFSETQ. CDR3: CASSLGTSSPQETQYF. CDR3 in DNA: TGCGCCAGCAGCTTGGGGACTTCCTCCCCCCAAGAGACCCAGTACTTC.

This chain joins TRBV5-1 and TRBJ2-6; the match to TRBD1 covers 7 bases. V gave up 2 bases and J gave up 2 bases; unmatched junction bases: 4. The CDR3 loop spans 16 amino acids. Germline CDR1 SGHRS, CDR2 YFSETQ. The CDR3, as DNA: TGCGCCAGCAGCTTAGAGGGGGCACCTGGGGCCAACGTCCTGACTTTC. Amino acid sequence: CASSLEGAPGANVLTF.

In the case of this clone: Other DNA sequences of this sample code for an identical CDR3. The chain couples TRBV18 to TRBJ1-1, with a possible D match to TRBD1 (6 bases). This CDR3 has 14 residues. Trimming stripped 2 bases from V and 0 bases from J, with 7 bases between. Germline assignment: CDR1 KGHSH and CDR2 LQKENI. CDR3 DNA: TGTGCCAGCTCACCAGACAGGCTGAACACTGAAGCTTTCTTT. Amino acids: CASSPDRLNTEAFF.

The chain recombines TRBV4-1 with TRBJ2-6; 7 bases fit TRBD1. This CDR3 has 19 amino acids. With V trimmed by 4 bases and J by 0 bases, 12 bases remained unmatched. Germline assignment: CDR1 MGHRA and CDR2 YSYEKL. For the CDR3, the DNA is TGCGCCAGCAGCCCAGGGGGTCGGACAGGAGACTCTGGGGCCAACGTCCTGACTTTC. Its translation: CASSPGGRTGDSGANVLTF.

This clone was counted a single time. The CDR3 nucleotides read TGTGCCAGCAGTCCCCTGACTAGTTCCGGGGAGCTGTTTTTT. This sequence encodes CASSPLTSSGELFF. V and J are TRBV6-4 and TRBJ2-2, with TRBD2 as a possible D gene (6 bases). V was pared by 5 bases and J by 6 bases, with 13 bases between. The CDR3 length is 14 residues. Looked up from germline, CDR1 is MRHNA and CDR2 is SNTAGT.

The V and J genes are TRBV5-1 and TRBJ1-1; 7 bases are shared with TRBD1. The V gene's germline CDR1 is SGHRS and CDR2 YFSETQ. The CDR3 consists of 15 residues. Unmatched junction bases numbered 10, after V lost 4 bases and J lost 4 bases. For the CDR3, the DNA is TGCGCCAGCAGCCCGACAGGGTTTGAGCGCACTGAAGCTTTCTTT. Translation gives CASSPTGFERTEAFF.

The genes are TRBV30 and TRBJ1-2, with 8 bases identical to TRBD1. This CDR3 is 14 amino acids long. The ends lost 0 bases at V and 6 bases at J; junction bases unmatched: 6. Germline-derived CDR1 and CDR2 are GTSNPN and SVGIG (reference sequence). The CDR3 loop is CAWSVAQGVNGYTF. The DNA for the CDR3 is TGTGCCTGGAGTGTAGCACAGGGGGTCAATGGCTACACCTTC.

This rearrangement joins TRBV6-5 to TRBJ1-2, with D unresolved. V lost 7 bases, J lost 4 bases, and 10 bases lay in between. The CDR3 totals 12 residues. Germline values: CDR1 MNHEY, CDR2 SVGAGI. The CDR3 reads CASNPGPYGYTF. CDR3 nucleotide sequence: TGTGCCAGCAATCCCGGTCCCTATGGCTACACCTTC.

This chain joins TRBV18 and TRBJ2-7; 7 positions match TRBD2. CDR1 and CDR2 (germline): KGHSH, LQKENI. V was pared by 4 bases and J by 0 bases, with 3 bases of the junction left unmatched. The CDR3 is made up of 14 amino acids. DNA of the CDR3: TGTGCCAGCTCACTTAGCGGGCCCTCCTACGAGCAGTACTTC. This encodes CASSLSGPSYEQYF.

With respect to this clone: Distinct nucleotide sequences in the sample also encode this CDR3. J is TRBJ2-5 and V is TRBV29-1; D is perhaps TRBD1 (6 bases). Germline CDR1 reads SQVTM; CDR2 reads ANQGSEA. This CDR3 has 10 residues. Trimming pared 7 bases from V and 9 bases from J, leaving 12 bases between. The CDR3 DNA reads as TGCAGCGGACCAGGGGCGTCCCAGTACTTC. This gives the protein CSGPGASQYF.

This chain joins TRBV29-1 and TRBJ2-7; D might be TRBD1 (5 bases). The CDR3 totals 14 residues. From germline, CDR1 is SQVTM and CDR2 ANQGSEA. V dropped 4 bases and J dropped 0 bases, with 13 bases sitting between them. The CDR3 region is CSVAGHLGSYEQYF. The CDR3 nucleotides are TGCAGCGTTGCAGGGCACCTAGGCTCCTACGAGCAGTACTTC.

The chain carries TRBV27 and TRBJ1-1, with 7 bases fitting TRBD1. V lost 5 bases to trimming and J lost 0 bases; unmatched junction nucleotides: 3. Germline V lookup: CDR1 MNHEY, CDR2 SMNVEV (reference sequence). This CDR3 has 14 residues. The CDR3 DNA is TGTGCCAGCAGTGTAGGGGGCTTGAACACTGAAGCTTTCTTT. It yields the protein CASSVGGLNTEAFF.

As concerns this clone: The sample contains more than one DNA sequence encoding this CDR3. The chain is built from TRBV11-3 and TRBJ2-1; TRBD2 matches 11 bases. CDR3 length: 16 amino acids. Per the germline V gene, CDR1 is SGHNT and CDR2 is YENEEA. The J segment lost 4 bases and the V segment lost 0 bases, leaving 2 bases of the junction unmatched. For the CDR3, the DNA is TGTGCCAGCAGCTTAGATAGCGGGAGGGCGTACAATGAGCAGTTCTTC. Encoded protein: CASSLDSGRAYNEQFF. Full variable domain (rest looked up from reference TRBV11-3 and TRBJ2-1): EAGVVQSPRYKIIEKKQPVAFWCNPISGHNTLYWYLQNLGQGPELLIRYENEEAVDDSQLPKDRFSAERLKGVDSTLKIQPAELGDSAVYLCASSLDSGRAYNEQFFGPGTRLTVL.

The sample holds a few counts of this clone. Written as DNA, the CDR3 is TGTGCCAGCTCAAGTGTGGTGGGGCCCAGCTCCGAGCAGTACTTC. It specifies CASSSVVGPSSEQYF. The chain has TRBV27 and TRBJ2-7, with a possible D match to TRBD1 (5 bases). Germline assignment: CDR1 MNHEY and CDR2 SMNVEV (reference sequence). This CDR3 is built from 15 residues. The ends were cut back, 8 bases at V and 6 bases at J, with 23 bases in the middle.

This chain joins TRBV5-1 and TRBJ2-5; TRBD2 matches at 7 bases. V shed 0 bases, J shed 0 bases, and the junction held 2 bases outside the gene matches. The germline V gene encodes CDR1 SGHRS and CDR2 YFSETQ. The CDR3 contains 15 residues. The CDR3 nucleotides are TGCGCCAGCAGCTTGGGGGGGGGTTACCAAGAGACCCAGTACTTC. Translated, it gives CASSLGGGYQETQYF.

The chain recombines TRBV5-1 with TRBJ1-1, with D possibly matching TRBD1 (5 bases). Per germline, CDR1 SGHRS and CDR2 YFSETQ. V was pared by 3 bases and J by 4 bases, with 13 bases between. This CDR3 region has 14 residues. CDR3 nucleotide sequence: TGCGCCAGCAGCTCAGGACAAGCACTCACTGAAGCTTTCTTT. This gives the protein CASSSGQALTEAFF.

This rearrangement joins TRBV19 to TRBJ1-2, with D possibly matching TRBD1 (5 bases). The germline CDR1 and CDR2 sequences are LNHDA and SQIVND (reference sequence). V shed 5 bases and J shed 2 bases, with 12 bases lying between them. This CDR3 is 14 amino acids long. CDR3 sequence: CASSPRGRNYGYTF. The DNA for the CDR3 is TGTGCCAGTAGTCCAAGGGGCAGGAACTATGGCTACACCTTC.